This T cell receptor (beta chain) was recorded in a study of post-analysis software for immune sequencing data. Whole-study context: The disease courses spanned relapsing-remitting, secondary progressive and progressive-relapsing forms of multiple sclerosis. Study-level findings and limits: Samples from one preparation batch, clustered by F measure, grouped strongly together. The five TRBV segments detected at higher frequency in patients than in controls included TRBV5-6, TRBV5-1 and TRBV20-1.

Researchers reported that TCR beta cDNA libraries carried unique molecular identifiers. In TCRdb, the PCR reads were re-called with MiXCR into one record per CDR3 protein. The data show fewer than 850,000 distinct CDR3 sequences, roughly 27% seen once. This CDR3 comprises 11 residues. V dropped 6 bases and J dropped 5 bases, with 10 bases sitting between them. Germline V gene sequence: CDR1 DFQATT, CDR2 SNEGSKA (reference sequence). About this clonotype: Its antigen remains unidentified.

Source material: blood. This rearrangement joins TRBV20-1 to TRBJ2-5; TRBD2 might be the D (6 bases). The receptor was derived from a girl aged 10-17 years with multiple sclerosis. Here the CDR3 DNA reads TGCAGTGCCGTGGACTATGAGACCCAGTACTTC. Its protein product is CSAVDYETQYF.